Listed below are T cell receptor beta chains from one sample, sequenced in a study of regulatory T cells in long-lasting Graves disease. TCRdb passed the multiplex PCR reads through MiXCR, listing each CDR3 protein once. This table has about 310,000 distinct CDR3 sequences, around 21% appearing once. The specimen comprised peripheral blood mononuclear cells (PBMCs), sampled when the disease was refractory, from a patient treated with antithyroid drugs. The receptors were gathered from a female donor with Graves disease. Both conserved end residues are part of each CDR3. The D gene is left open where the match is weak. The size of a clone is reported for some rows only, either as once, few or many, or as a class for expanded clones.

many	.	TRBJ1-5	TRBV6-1	TGTGCCAGCAGTGAAGTCTGGGCTCGGCCCCAGCATTTT	CASSEVWARPQHF
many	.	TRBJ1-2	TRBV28	TGTGCCAGCAGTTCCATTTGGGGGGCTAACTATGGCTACACCTTC	CASSSIWGANYGYTF
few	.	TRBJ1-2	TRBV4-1	TGCGCCAGCAGCCAAGGGGTCCTCGGGCAGGTCGCGGGCTACACCTTC	CASSQGVLGQVAGYTF
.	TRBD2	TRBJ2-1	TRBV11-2	TGTGCCAGCAGCCCCCTTCTAGCGGTTTCCTACAATGAGCAGTTCTTC	CASSPLLAVSYNEQFF
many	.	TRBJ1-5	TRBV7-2	TGTGCCAGCAGCTTATACGGCAATAGCAATCAGCCCCAGCATTTT	CASSLYGNSNQPQHF
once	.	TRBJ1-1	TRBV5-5	TGTGCCAGCAGTGCGACAGGTCTCTCTTTGAACACTGAAGCTTTCTTT	CASSATGLSLNTEAFF
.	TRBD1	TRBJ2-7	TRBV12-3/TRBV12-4	TGTGCCAGCAGTTTTGGGTGGGACAGCGCCGAGCAGTACTTC	CASSFGWDSAEQYF
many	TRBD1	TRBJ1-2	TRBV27	TGTGCCAGCACCCTAGACCCACAGGGGGGCTATGGCTACACCTTC	CASTLDPQGGYGYTF
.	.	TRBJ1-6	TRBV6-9	TGTGCCAGCAGTTATGGGGGACATAAGTATAATTCACCCCTCCACTTT	CASSYGGHKYNSPLHF
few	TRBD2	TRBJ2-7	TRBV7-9	TGTGCCAGCAGCTTCTCGGGACTAGCGGGAGACGAGCAGTACTTC	CASSFSGLAGDEQYF
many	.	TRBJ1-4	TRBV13	TGTGCCAGCAGCAGGGGAGGCGAAAAACTGTTTTTT	CASSRGGEKLFF